This TCR beta chain was captured in a study of shared clonotypes between healthy human individuals. Study information: Each donor contributed plates that comprised three CD4 naive, three CD4 memory, two CD8 naive and one CD8 memory.

Authors' methods: With immunoSEQ giving junction-only sequences and no quality scores, filtering differed. TCRdb's table, derived via immunoSEQ multiplex PCR, lists solely in-frame clones and lacks some. From that table come the V and J calls and clone size; the DNA was used to work out D and trimming. Of about 2.4 million clones in the sample, approximately 93% were seen once. CDR3 length equals 13 residues. V shed 2 bases, J shed 7 bases, and the junction held 4 bases outside the gene matches. The germline V gene encodes CDR1 MNHEY and CDR2 SMNVEV (reference sequence). Researchers partitioned CD4+ cells into CD45RA+ naive and CD45RA-negative memory subsets.

The receptor was isolated from a man between 18 and 35 years old in good health. Some clones in this sample may be carry-over from other donors' samples. Source material: naive CD4+ T cells from PBMCs. Subset of the sample: CD45RA+ positively selected. The chain recombines TRBV27 with TRBJ1-2; the match to TRBD1 covers 7 bases. This CDR3 reads CASSLRTGTGYTF. CDR3 nucleotide sequence: TGTGCCAGCAGTTTAAGGACAGGAACTGGCTACACCTTC.